This TCR beta chain appears in the sequencing data of a study of spatial heterogeneity in lung cancer. Looking at the study overall: As counted in raw reads, each unique TCR and UMI combination appeared more than ten times on average.

A unique molecular identifier was attached to every TCR cDNA molecule. TCRdb reanalysed the 5' RACE reads using MiXCR and keeps one entry per CDR3 protein. The profile covers tens of thousands of distinct CDR3 sequences, with roughly 4.5% appearing a single time and about a third taken by the ten largest. Time point described: sample taken at primary tumor resection. Whole RNA from tumor, nontumor lung or frozen PBMC was sequenced unsorted. The approximately 77 donors had untreated early-stage non-small cell lung cancer. This clonotype was counted many times. Germline assignment: CDR1 SGHTA and CDR2 FQGNSA. The CDR3 sequence is 13 residues long. V was clipped by 5 bases and J by 3 bases; unmatched bases: 2.

The source is a male donor with early-stage non-small cell lung cancer. The sample was PBMCs, taken at surgery. This rearrangement joins TRBV7-2 to TRBJ1-1; TRBD1 aligns across 8 bases. CDR3 nucleotide sequence: TGTGCCAGCAGCATACAGGGGGACACTGAAGCTTTCTTT. Its protein product is CASSIQGDTEAFF.